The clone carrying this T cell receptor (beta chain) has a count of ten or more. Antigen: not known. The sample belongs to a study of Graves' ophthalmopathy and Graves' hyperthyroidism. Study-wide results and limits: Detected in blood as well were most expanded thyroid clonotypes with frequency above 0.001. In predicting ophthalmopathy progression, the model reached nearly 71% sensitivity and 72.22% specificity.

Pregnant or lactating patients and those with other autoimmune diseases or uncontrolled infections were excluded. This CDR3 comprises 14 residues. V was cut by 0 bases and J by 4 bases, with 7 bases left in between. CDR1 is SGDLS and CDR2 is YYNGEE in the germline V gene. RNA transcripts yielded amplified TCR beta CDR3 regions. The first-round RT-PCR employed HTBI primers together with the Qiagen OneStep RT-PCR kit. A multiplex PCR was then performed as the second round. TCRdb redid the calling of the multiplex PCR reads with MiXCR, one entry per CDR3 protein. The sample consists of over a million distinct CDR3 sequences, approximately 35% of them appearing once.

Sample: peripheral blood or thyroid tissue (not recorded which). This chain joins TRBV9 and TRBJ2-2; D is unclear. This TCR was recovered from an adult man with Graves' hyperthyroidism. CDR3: CASSVVSLTGELFF. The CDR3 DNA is TGTGCCAGCAGCGTAGTTTCCCTCACCGGGGAGCTGTTTTTT.